This passage covers 16 T cell receptor beta chains from one sample sequenced in a study of blood T cell repertoires in COVID-19. The table came from immunoSEQ multiplex PCR; TCRdb's copy has only in-frame clones and leaves some out. This sample carries 75,000 to 95,000 clones, roughly 82% of them seen once, and the ten largest clones take roughly 25%. Material for sequencing was peripheral blood. These receptors were taken from a man in his 60s with acute or convalescent COVID-19.

J is TRBJ2-7 and V is TRBV27; 10 bases align to TRBD1. V lost 6 bases, J lost 0 bases, and 2 bases stayed unmatched. Looked up from germline, CDR1 is MNHEY and CDR2 is SMNVEV (reference sequence). The CDR3 totals 14 residues. CDR3 protein: CASSRTGGSYEQYV. The CDR3, as DNA: TGTGCCAGCAGCCGGACAGGGGGCTCCTACGAGCAGTACGTC.

This rearrangement joins TRBV7-2 to TRBJ1-3, with D tentatively TRBD1 (5 bases). The CDR3 loop spans 17 amino acids. The germline CDR1 and CDR2 sequences are SGHTA and FQGNSA. The V end was cut by 1 base, the J end by 2 bases, with 15 bases between. The CDR3 coding sequence is TGTGCCAGCAGCTTAGGCATCAGGGCGACGACTGGAAACACCATATATTTT. Translation gives CASSLGIRATTGNTIYF.

The chain carries TRBV25-1 and TRBJ2-1, with TRBD1 identical over 9 bases. Germline CDR1 and CDR2: MGHDK and SYGVNS. The CDR3 is 15 amino acids. V shed 1 base and J 8 bases; nucleotides not matched to a gene: 6. The CDR3: CASSESDRGRDEQFF. In DNA, the CDR3 is TGTGCCAGCAGTGAATCGGACAGGGGACGCGATGAGCAGTTCTTC.

The V and J genes are TRBV3-1 (or the pseudogene TRBV3-2) and TRBJ2-4; TRBD1 aligns across 8 bases. CDR3 length: 14 residues. Trimming removed 1 base from V and 6 bases from J; junction bases left unmatched: 2. Germline lookup yields CDR1 LGHDT and CDR2 YNNKEL (reference sequence). As DNA, the CDR3 is TGTGCCAGCAGCCAAGCCGACAGGGGAAACATTCAGTACTTC. The encoded protein is CASSQADRGNIQYF.

The chain uses TRBV3-1 (or the pseudogene TRBV3-2) and TRBJ2-6; the D gene is possibly TRBD1 (5 bases). CDR1 is LGHDT and CDR2 is YNNKEL in the germline V gene (reference sequence). V was trimmed by 4 bases and J by 4 bases, leaving 14 bases between them. This CDR3 has 16 amino acids. Here the CDR3 DNA reads TGTGCCAGCAGCCCATTCGGCAGGGCAGGGGCCAACGTCCTGACTTTC. It encodes CASSPFGRAGANVLTF.

This clone was seen a single time. The CDR3 region has the DNA TGTGCCAGCAGTGAAAGGGGGGGCGGCGGTTCTTCACCCCTCCACTTT. Its protein is CASSERGGGGSSPLHF. This chain connects TRBV6-1 to TRBJ1-6; possibly TRBD1 for D (6 bases). This CDR3 has 16 amino acids. From germline, CDR1 is MNHNS and CDR2 SASEGT. Trimming left V 2 bases short and J 9 bases short, with 17 bases between.

This clone has just a few counts. The chain uses TRBV28 and TRBJ2-3, with D perhaps TRBD1 (6 bases). The V end was cut by 5 bases, the J end by 4 bases, with 13 bases between. This CDR3 contains 14 residues. Germline loops: CDR1 MDHEN, CDR2 SYDVKM. CDR3 sequence (DNA): TGTGCCAGCAGTACCTACAGGGCTGCAGATACGCAGTATTTT. Its protein is CASSTYRAADTQYF. Based on the CDR3 plus reference TRBV28 and TRBJ2-3, the full variable domain is DVKVTQSSRYLVKRTGEKVFLECVQDMDHENMFWYRQDPGLGLRLIYFSYDVKMKEKGDIPEGYSVSREKKERFSLILESASTNQTSMYLCASSTYRAADTQYFGPGTRLTVL.

The chain joins TRBV12-3 or TRBV12-4 to TRBJ2-3, with D maybe TRBD2 (6 bases). This CDR3 has 12 residues. V was clipped by 5 bases and J by 8 bases, with 11 bases between them. The CDR3 is CASSPTRFTQYF. The CDR3 region has the DNA TGTGCCAGCAGTCCGACTAGATTTACGCAGTATTTT.

The chain joins TRBV27 to TRBJ2-7; 8 positions agree with TRBD2. The germline CDR1 and CDR2 sequences are MNHEY and SMNVEV (reference sequence). This CDR3 has 14 residues. V lost 6 bases and J lost 6; bases outside the gene matches: 10. The CDR3 bases are TGTGCCAGCAGGACAAGCGGGGGAAAGGGCGAGCAGTACTTC. Translated, it gives CASRTSGGKGEQYF.

This sequence joins TRBV5-6 and TRBJ2-2; 10 bases map to TRBD1. The length of the CDR3 is 16 residues. J gave up 5 bases and V 4 bases, and 8 bases lay outside the gene matches. The germline V gene encodes CDR1 SGHDT and CDR2 YYEEEE. The CDR3 region has the DNA TGTGCCAGCAGCCGTACCGGGACAGGGGTTACCGGGGAGCTGTTTTTT. It specifies CASSRTGTGVTGELFF.

The V and J genes are TRBV7-8 and TRBJ2-7; tentatively, D is TRBD2 (6 bases). Between the trimmed V and J ends, which lost 5 bases and 3 bases, there was a span of 17 bases. CDR1 and CDR2 (germline): SGHVS, FQNEAQ. The length of the CDR3 is 15 residues. Here the CDR3 reads CASSDTGVMSYEQYF. CDR3 bases: TGTGCCAGCAGCGACACGGGGGTTATGAGCTACGAGCAGTACTTC.

The chain's CDR3 is CASSGGIEVGQYF. The CDR3 bases are TGTGCCAGCTCAGGCGGTATCGAGGTCGGGCAGTACTTC. The genes are TRBV18 and TRBJ2-7; D remains unclear. V shed 5 bases and J shed 9 bases, with 17 bases lying between them. The V gene's germline CDR1 is KGHSH and CDR2 LQKENI. This CDR3 has 13 residues. The full variable domain, with the rest looked up from reference TRBV18 and TRBJ2-7, is NAGVMQNPRHLVRRRGQEARLRCSPMKGHSHVYWYRQLPEEGLKFMVYLQKENIIDESGMPKERFSAEFPKEGPSILRIQQVVRGDSAAYFCASSGGIEVGQYFGPGTRLTVT.

The gene calls are TRBV7-2 and TRBJ2-1, with TRBD2 matching 10 bases. CDR3 length: 15 amino acids. Germline CDR1 and CDR2: SGHTA and FQGNSA. V shed 4 bases and J 4 bases; nucleotides not matched to a gene: 4. CDR3 in amino acids: CASSSSSGSYNEQFF. CDR3 coding DNA: TGTGCCAGCAGCTCCTCTAGCGGGAGTTACAATGAGCAGTTCTTC.

The V and J genes are TRBV24-1 and TRBJ1-4; D is ambiguous. CDR3 length: 15 residues. The germline V gene encodes CDR1 KGHDR and CDR2 SFDVKD. V was pared by 3 bases and J by 0 bases, with 7 bases between. CDR3 sequence (DNA): TGTGCCACCAGTGATGAGGCAGCAACTAATGAAAAACTGTTTTTT. Translated, it gives CATSDEAATNEKLFF.

V gene TRBV24-1 combines with J gene TRBJ2-2, with 7 bases that match TRBD1. With V trimmed by 3 bases and J by 4 bases, 4 bases remained unmatched. Germline V gene sequence: CDR1 KGHDR, CDR2 SFDVKD. CDR3 size: 15 residues. The CDR3 sequence: CATSDPRTGTGELFF. In DNA, the CDR3 is TGTGCCACCAGTGATCCCCGGACAGGCACCGGGGAGCTGTTTTTT.

CDR3: CASSSGTGGPVNEKLFF. DNA of the CDR3: TGTGCCAGCAGCTCCGGGACAGGGGGACCGGTTAACGAAAAACTGTTTTTT. The chain is built from TRBV7-6 and TRBJ1-4, with TRBD1 matching over 11 bases. J gave up 8 bases and V 4 bases, and 12 bases lay outside the gene matches. The CDR3 covers 17 residues. The V gene's germline CDR1 is SGHVS and CDR2 FNYEAQ.